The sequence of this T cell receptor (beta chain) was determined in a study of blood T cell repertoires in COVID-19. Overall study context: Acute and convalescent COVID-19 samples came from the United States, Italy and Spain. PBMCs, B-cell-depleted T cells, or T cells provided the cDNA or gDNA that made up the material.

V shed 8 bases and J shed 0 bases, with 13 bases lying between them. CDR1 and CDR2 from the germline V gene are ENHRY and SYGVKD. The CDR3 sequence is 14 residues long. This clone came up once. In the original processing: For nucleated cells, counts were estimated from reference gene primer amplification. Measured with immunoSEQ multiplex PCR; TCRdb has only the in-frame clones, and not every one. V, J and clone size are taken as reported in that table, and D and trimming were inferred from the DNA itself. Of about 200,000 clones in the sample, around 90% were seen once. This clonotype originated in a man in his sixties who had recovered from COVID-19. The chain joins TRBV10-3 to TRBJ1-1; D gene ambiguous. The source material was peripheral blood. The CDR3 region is CAIQEAHMNTEAFF. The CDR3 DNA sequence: TGTGCCATCCAAGAGGCACACATGAACACTGAAGCTTTCTTT.